The 28 T cell receptor beta chains listed next were all sequenced from one sample in a study of blood T cells in healthy people across ages. Alongside a J-beta primer mix, a sample-barcoded 5' primer served in a second PCR lasting 7 to 11 cycles. Each CDR3 protein gets one entry after TCRdb re-called the 5' RACE reads with MiXCR. The sample has roughly 700,000 distinct CDR3 sequences; less than 40% are singletons. The sequencing sample was made of blood. These receptors were collected from a woman of 80 years or more in good health.

The chain links TRBV30 to TRBJ2-3; maybe TRBD2 (6 bases). The CDR3 runs 11 residues. Germline lookup yields CDR1 GTSNPN and CDR2 SVGIG (reference sequence). Trimming stripped 7 bases from V and 8 bases from J, with 13 bases between. The CDR3 reads CASRRDLTQYF. DNA for the CDR3: TGTGCCTCCCGGCGGGACCTTACGCAGTATTTT.

This clonotype appeared a few times. The chain recombines TRBV30 with TRBJ1-2; possible D gene TRBD1, 6 bases. This CDR3 comprises 14 residues. Per the germline V gene, CDR1 is GTSNPN and CDR2 is SVGIG (reference sequence). Deletions cut 3 bases from V and 7 bases from J, with 18 bases between. CDR3 sequence reads: CAWSEETGAGGYTF. The CDR3, as DNA: TGTGCCTGGAGCGAAGAAACGGGGGCTGGTGGCTACACCTTC.

This clonotype was counted between two and nine times. This may be a read error, as it is one base from a much larger clone. The J gene is TRBJ2-5, the V gene TRBV7-6; 10 nucleotides line up with TRBD2. Trimming removed 1 base from V and 11 bases from J; junction bases left unmatched: 16. The CDR3 sequence is 17 residues long. CDR1 is SGHVS and CDR2 is FNYEAQ in the germline V gene. The CDR3: CASSLVNQRGGRDEQYF. The CDR3 nucleotides are TGTGCCAGCAGCTTAGTTAACCAGCGGGGGGGCCGGGATGAGCAGTACTTC.

In its sample, this clonotype was seen a few times. Its ends do not fully match the called genes, so a read error is possible. The rearrangement joins TRBV5-1 to TRBJ2-3; unclear D gene. This CDR3 has 14 amino acids. Looked up from germline, CDR1 is SGHRS and CDR2 is YFSETQ. CDR3 in DNA: TGCGCCAGCAGCTGGGCCGACCACACAGATATGCAGTATTTT. This translates into CASSWADHTDMQYF. The complete variable domain, with remaining parts taken from reference TRBV5-1 and TRBJ2-3, reads KAGVTQTPRYLIKTRGQQVTLSCSPISGHRSVSWYQQTPGQGLQFLFEYFSETQRNKGNFPGRFSGRQFSNSRSEMNVSTLELGDSALYLCASSWADHTDMQYFGPGTRLTVL.

This clonotype was found many times. The rearrangement links TRBV12-3 or TRBV12-4 to TRBJ2-1, with no clear D. The CDR3 length is 15 residues. Deletions cut 8 bases from V and 9 bases from J, with 23 bases between. Here the CDR3 reads CASLPGSPPFGEQFF. DNA for the CDR3: TGTGCCAGCCTACCCGGGTCCCCCCCGTTTGGTGAGCAGTTCTTC.

This clonotype has ten or more counts. The gene calls are TRBV7-2 and TRBJ2-3; tentative D call: TRBD1 (5 bases). From germline, CDR1 is SGHTA and CDR2 FQGNSA. This CDR3 has 17 amino acids. The germline V and J ends were trimmed by 2 bases and 9 bases, with 24 bases remaining between them. The CDR3 sequence: CASSLYMLHQGRDTQYF. The CDR3 DNA reads TGTGCCAGCAGCTTATACATGCTCCATCAGGGTAGAGACACGCAGTATTTT.

This clonotype was picked up many times. In DNA form, the CDR3 reads TGTGCCAGCAGCCAAGATCCCGGCAAACCTAATGAAAAACTGTTTTTT. As protein: CASSQDPGKPNEKLFF. The chain links TRBV3-1 to TRBJ1-4; D is undetermined. The V end was cut by 0 bases, the J end by 3 bases, with 11 bases between. Germline CDR1 is LGHDT and CDR2 is YNNKEL (reference sequence). This CDR3 contains 16 residues.

This clonotype has a count of ten or more. This rearrangement joins TRBV14 to TRBJ2-3; 9 positions agree with TRBD2. This CDR3 is built from 15 residues. Trimming removed 0 bases from V and 6 bases from J; junction bases left unmatched: 4. Germline V gene data show CDR1 as SGHDN and CDR2 as FVKESK. The CDR3 DNA is TGTGCCAGCAGCCAAGACAGCGGGGGGACCGATACGCAGTATTTT. This sequence encodes CASSQDSGGTDTQYF.

A few counts support this clonotype. This sequence joins TRBV27 and TRBJ2-2; 7 positions agree with TRBD1. The trim removed 5 bases at V and 7 bases at J, leaving 10 bases unmatched. The germline CDR1 and CDR2 sequences are MNHEY and SMNVEV (reference sequence). The CDR3 has 15 residues. The CDR3 sequence is CASSPQGRVGGELFF. As DNA, the CDR3 is TGTGCCAGCAGTCCACAGGGGAGAGTCGGCGGGGAGCTGTTTTTT.

The sample holds many counts of this clonotype. A read error may explain this, as a much larger clone is one base away. The V call is TRBV19, the J call TRBJ2-1, with TRBD2 identical over 9 bases. Per germline, CDR1 LNHDA and CDR2 SQIVND (reference sequence). This CDR3 spans 13 amino acids. The J segment lost 6 bases and the V segment lost 8 bases, leaving 5 bases of the junction unmatched. The CDR3 DNA reads TGTGCCAGTGGAGCGGGGGGCGGCAATGAGCAGTTCTTC. Amino acid sequence: CASGAGGGNEQFF.

This clonotype has ten or more counts. V usage is TRBV6-1 and J usage is TRBJ2-3, with 9 bases lining up with TRBD1. Germline V gives CDR1 MNHNS, CDR2 SASEGT. V lost 2 bases and J lost 1; bases outside the gene matches: 7. This CDR3 contains 17 residues. DNA of the CDR3: TGTGCCAGCAGTGAACAGGGTCGGACAGGGGGCACAGATACGCAGTATTTT. Amino acids: CASSEQGRTGGTDTQYF.

This clonotype was counted between two and nine times. This sequence may be a read error, since a much larger clone differs from it by one base. J is TRBJ2-1 and V is TRBV7-2, with 7 bases aligning to TRBD1. The CDR3 totals 15 residues. Germline-derived CDR1 and CDR2 are SGHTA and FQGNSA. V was pared by 0 bases and J by 12 bases, with 11 bases of the junction left unmatched. The CDR3 DNA follows: TGTGCCAGCAGCTTAGCGATCGACAGGGCGTATGGGCAGTTCTTC. It encodes CASSLAIDRAYGQFF.

This clonotype was found many times. This chain joins TRBV20-1 and TRBJ2-1; weak D call: TRBD2 (6 bases). This CDR3 has 14 residues. V was cut by 5 bases and J by 0 bases, with 11 bases left in between. In germline, CDR1 is DFQATT, CDR2 SNEGSKA (reference sequence). Written as DNA, the CDR3 is TGCAGTGCTCGGGACTCCAGCTCCTACAATGAGCAGTTCTTC. Translated, it gives CSARDSSSYNEQFF.

There are many counts of this clonotype. The chain joins TRBV29-1 to TRBJ2-5; 8 bases are a match to TRBD1. Germline trimming cut 5 bases from V and 1 base from J; bases unmatched to any gene: 9. Germline V gene lookup returns CDR1 SQVTM and CDR2 ANQGSEA. This CDR3 region has 15 residues. The CDR3 sequence: CSVTGTGVTQETQYF. In DNA, the CDR3 is TGCAGCGTTACCGGGACAGGAGTTACCCAAGAGACCCAGTACTTC. The variable domain in full, completed from reference TRBV29-1 and TRBJ2-5, reads SAVISQKPSRDICQRGTSLTIQCQVDSQVTMMFWYRQQPGQSLTLIATANQGSEATYESGFVIDKFPISRPNLTFSTLTVSNMSPEDSSIYLCSVTGTGVTQETQYFGPGTRLLVL.

The chain employs TRBV4-1 and TRBJ2-5, with TRBD1 matching over 7 bases. Germline-derived CDR1 and CDR2 are MGHRA and YSYEKL. V shed 4 bases, J shed 2 bases, and the junction held 7 bases outside the gene matches. The CDR3 covers 15 residues. The CDR3 bases are TGCGCCAGCAGCCGACGCCGGGACAGACAAGAGACCCAGTACTTC. The encoded protein is CASSRRRDRQETQYF.

This clonotype was found many times. The chain joins TRBV24-1 to TRBJ2-3, with D tentatively TRBD2 (6 bases). CDR3 length equals 14 residues. Trimming took off 4 bases at V and 4 bases at J, with 11 bases between the two ends. CDR1 and CDR2 from the germline V gene are KGHDR and SFDVKD. CDR3 amino acids: CATSDTGTSDTQYF. Here the CDR3 DNA reads TGTGCCACCAGTGACACCGGGACTTCAGATACGCAGTATTTT.

This chain uses TRBV6-5 with TRBJ2-3; D ambiguous. Germline loops: CDR1 MNHEY, CDR2 SVGAGI. The V end was cut by 0 bases, the J end by 6 bases, with 13 bases between. The CDR3 consists of 15 residues. The CDR3 nucleotides read TGTGCCAGCAGTTACTCTGGGGATTCAATGGATACGCAGTATTTT. Residues: CASSYSGDSMDTQYF.

The table lists this clonotype with a few counts. V is TRBV9 and J is TRBJ2-1; 8 positions match TRBD2. The closer fit of TRBJ2-7 to the DNA end suggests the J call may be wrong. Germline V CDR1 and CDR2: SGDLS, YYNGEE. The CDR3 is made up of 15 amino acids. Written as DNA, the CDR3 is TGTGCCAGCAGCCCGCGGGGGGTGAGCTACAATGAGCAGTACTTC. Protein sequence: CASSPRGVSYNEQYF.

This chain uses TRBV20-1 with TRBJ2-5; tentative D call: TRBD2 (7 bases). CDR1 is DFQATT and CDR2 is SNEGSKA in the germline V gene (reference sequence). The CDR3 sequence is 15 residues long. The V end lost 1 base, the J end lost 4 bases, and 16 bases lay between the germline ends. The CDR3 region is CSARGGGAWGETQYF. The DNA of the CDR3 is TGCAGTGCTAGAGGGGGGGGGGCTTGGGGAGAGACCCAGTACTTC.

In this sample, this clonotype turned up a few times. The chain uses TRBV11-2 and TRBJ2-7, with TRBD2 matching over 16 bases. TRBJ2-5 explains the end of the DNA better; the J call may be wrong. Germline CDR1 reads SGHAT; CDR2 reads FQNNGV. The CDR3 is 19 amino acids. The CDR3: CASSLKGLAGGKVWETQYF. The DNA of the CDR3 is TGTGCCAGCAGCTTAAAGGGACTAGCGGGGGGGAAAGTATGGGAGACCCAGTACTTC.

Points on this clonotype: A read error may explain this, as a much larger clone is one base away. The chain uses TRBV4-2 and TRBJ1-2; 10 bases fit TRBD1. The CDR3 extends over 13 amino acids. Germline CDR1 is LGHNA and CDR2 is YNFKEQ. The CDR3 spells CASSPTGGNGYSF. Written as DNA, the CDR3 is TGTGCCAGCAGCCCGACAGGGGGCAATGGCTACAGCTTC.

At least ten counts were recorded for this clonotype. It may be a read error: a sequence one base away is much more abundant. The rearrangement uses TRBV15 and TRBJ2-7; 9 positions match TRBD2. CDR1 and CDR2 from the germline V gene are LNHNV and YYDKDF (reference sequence). J lost 4 bases, V lost 0 bases, and 4 bases had no gene match. This CDR3 is 15 amino acids long. The CDR3 nucleotides are TGTGCCACCAGCAGAGACGGCGGGGGGGGTTACGAGCAGTACTTC. It yields the protein CATSRDGGGGYEQYF.

In its sample, this clonotype was seen many times. CDR3: CASSQETALNYGYTF. CDR3 coding DNA: TGCGCCAGCAGCCAGGAGACGGCTCTCAACTATGGCTACACCTTC. The V gene is TRBV4-3, the J gene TRBJ1-2; no reliable D call. The V and J ends lost 3 bases and 2 bases respectively, with 13 bases between them. The CDR3 loop spans 15 amino acids. Germline loops: CDR1 LGHNA, CDR2 YSLEER.

The chain employs TRBV6-1 and TRBJ1-2, with a tentative D call TRBD1 (6 bases). This CDR3 spans 14 amino acids. Trimming removed 0 bases at V and 9 bases at J, with 14 bases between. CDR1 MNHNS and CDR2 SASEGT come from the germline V gene. In DNA, the CDR3 is TGTGCCAGCAGTGAAGCGGCAGGGGATTTTAGCTACACCTTC. Translated, it gives CASSEAAGDFSYTF.

This sequence joins TRBV24-1 and TRBJ2-1; D is perhaps TRBD1 (5 bases). CDR3 size: 13 residues. The V gene lost 5 bases and the J gene lost 10 bases, with 14 bases spanning the gap. Germline CDR1 and CDR2: KGHDR and SFDVKD. The CDR3 region is CATSVGRVGEQFF. DNA of the CDR3: TGTGCCACCAGTGTCGGCAGGGTCGGCGAGCAGTTCTTC.

This clonotype showed up just a few times. At one end the junction does not follow the germline gene, possibly because of a read error. The chain recombines TRBV7-3 with TRBJ2-6; 7 nucleotides align to TRBD1. Per germline, CDR1 SGHTA and CDR2 FQGTGA. The CDR3 loop spans 16 amino acids. Written as DNA, the CDR3 is TGTGCCAGCAGCTTAGCAACAGGGGCTGGGGCCAACGTCCGGACTTTC. This codes for CASSLATGAGANVRTF.

The V and J genes are TRBV7-3 and TRBJ1-2, with D possibly being TRBD1 (6 bases). V lost 2 bases, J lost 7 bases, and 11 bases lay in between. This CDR3 is built from 13 residues. CDR1 and CDR2 (germline): SGHTA, FQGTGA. The CDR3 is CASSLQGQSGYTF. For the CDR3, the DNA is TGTGCCAGCAGCTTACAGGGACAAAGTGGCTACACCTTC.

The table lists this clonotype with many counts. This rearrangement joins TRBV5-1 to TRBJ1-2, with 10 bases aligning to TRBD1. The germline V gene has CDR1 SGHRS and CDR2 YFSETQ. J gave up 7 bases and V 3 bases, and 3 bases lay outside the gene matches. There are 13 residues in the CDR3. CDR3 in DNA: TGCGCCAGCAGCTCGACAGGGGGCAGTGGCTACACCTTC. Translated: CASSSTGGSGYTF.